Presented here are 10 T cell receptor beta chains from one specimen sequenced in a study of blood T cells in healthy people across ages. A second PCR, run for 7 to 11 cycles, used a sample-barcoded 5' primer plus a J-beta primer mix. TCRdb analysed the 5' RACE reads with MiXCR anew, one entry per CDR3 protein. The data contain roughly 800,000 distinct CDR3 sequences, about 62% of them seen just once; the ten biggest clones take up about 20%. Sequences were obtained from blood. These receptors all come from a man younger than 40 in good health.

CDR3 DNA: TGTGCCAGCAGCCCTGACGGCGGGGGGGCGAAGACCCAGTACTTC. It codes for CASSPDGGGAKTQYF. V and J are TRBV7-2 and TRBJ2-7; 9 nucleotides match TRBD2. The assigned J gene may be wrong: the sequence end matches TRBJ2-5 better. CDR3 length equals 15 residues. Per germline, CDR1 SGHTA and CDR2 FQGNSA.

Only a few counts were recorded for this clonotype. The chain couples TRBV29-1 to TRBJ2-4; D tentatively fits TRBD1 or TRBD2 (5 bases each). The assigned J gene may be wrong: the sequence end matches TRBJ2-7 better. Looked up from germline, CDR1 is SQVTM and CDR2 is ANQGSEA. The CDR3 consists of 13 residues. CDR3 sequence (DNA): TGCAGCGCGTCGGTTGGGGGTACCTACGAGCAGTACTTC. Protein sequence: CSASVGGTYEQYF.

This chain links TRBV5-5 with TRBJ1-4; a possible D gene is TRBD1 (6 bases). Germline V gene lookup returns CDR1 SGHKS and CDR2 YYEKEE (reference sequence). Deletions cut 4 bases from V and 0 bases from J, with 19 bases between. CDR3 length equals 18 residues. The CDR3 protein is CASSRTGQNSATNEKLFF. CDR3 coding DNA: TGTGCCAGCAGCCGCACCGGACAGAATAGTGCAACTAATGAAAAACTGTTTTTT.

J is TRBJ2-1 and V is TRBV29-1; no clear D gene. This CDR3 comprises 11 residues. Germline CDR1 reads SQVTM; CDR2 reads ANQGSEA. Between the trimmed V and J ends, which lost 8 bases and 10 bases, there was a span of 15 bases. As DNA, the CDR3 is TGCAGCCTGGACGGCTTGGGGGAGCAGTTCTTC. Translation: CSLDGLGEQFF.

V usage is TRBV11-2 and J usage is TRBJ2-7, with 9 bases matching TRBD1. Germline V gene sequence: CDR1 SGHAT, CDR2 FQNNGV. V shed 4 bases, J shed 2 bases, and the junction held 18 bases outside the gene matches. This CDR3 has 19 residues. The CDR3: CASSYKRTELRQGAYEQYF. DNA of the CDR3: TGTGCCAGCAGCTATAAAAGGACTGAGCTACGACAGGGGGCCTACGAGCAGTACTTC.

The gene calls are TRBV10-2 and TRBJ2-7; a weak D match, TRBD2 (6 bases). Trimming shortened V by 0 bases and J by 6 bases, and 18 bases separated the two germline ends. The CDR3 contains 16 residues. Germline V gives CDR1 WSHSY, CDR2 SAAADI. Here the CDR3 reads CASSESTGGDTSEQYF. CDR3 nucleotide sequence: TGCGCCAGCAGTGAGTCGACTGGCGGGGATACCTCCGAGCAGTACTTC.

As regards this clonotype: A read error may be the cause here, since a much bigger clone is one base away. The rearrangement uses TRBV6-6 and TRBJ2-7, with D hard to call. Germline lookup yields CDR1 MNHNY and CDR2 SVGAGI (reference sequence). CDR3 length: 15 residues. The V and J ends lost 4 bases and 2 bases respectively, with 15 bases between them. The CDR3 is CASSCVGSGPYEQYF. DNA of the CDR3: TGTGCCAGCAGTTGCGTGGGGTCAGGACCCTACGAGCAGTACTTC.

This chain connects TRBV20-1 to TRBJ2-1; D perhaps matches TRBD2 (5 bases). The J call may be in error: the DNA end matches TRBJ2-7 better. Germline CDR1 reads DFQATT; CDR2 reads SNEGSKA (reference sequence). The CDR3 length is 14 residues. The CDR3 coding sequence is TGCAGTGCTAGGACTATTCTCCTCTACAATGAGCAGTACTTC. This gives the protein CSARTILLYNEQYF.

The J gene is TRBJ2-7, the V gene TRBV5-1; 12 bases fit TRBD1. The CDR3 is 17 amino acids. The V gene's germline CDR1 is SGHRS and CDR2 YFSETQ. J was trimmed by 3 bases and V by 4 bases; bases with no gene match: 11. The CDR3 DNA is TGCGCCAGCAGCCTGGGACAGGGGGCGAACATCGGCTACGAGCAGTACTTC. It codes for CASSLGQGANIGYEQYF.

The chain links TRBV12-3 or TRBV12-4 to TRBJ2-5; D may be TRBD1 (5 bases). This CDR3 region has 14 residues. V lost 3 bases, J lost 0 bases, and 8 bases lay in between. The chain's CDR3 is CASSFQGNQETQYF. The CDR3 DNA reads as TGTGCCAGCAGTTTCCAGGGTAACCAAGAGACCCAGTACTTC.